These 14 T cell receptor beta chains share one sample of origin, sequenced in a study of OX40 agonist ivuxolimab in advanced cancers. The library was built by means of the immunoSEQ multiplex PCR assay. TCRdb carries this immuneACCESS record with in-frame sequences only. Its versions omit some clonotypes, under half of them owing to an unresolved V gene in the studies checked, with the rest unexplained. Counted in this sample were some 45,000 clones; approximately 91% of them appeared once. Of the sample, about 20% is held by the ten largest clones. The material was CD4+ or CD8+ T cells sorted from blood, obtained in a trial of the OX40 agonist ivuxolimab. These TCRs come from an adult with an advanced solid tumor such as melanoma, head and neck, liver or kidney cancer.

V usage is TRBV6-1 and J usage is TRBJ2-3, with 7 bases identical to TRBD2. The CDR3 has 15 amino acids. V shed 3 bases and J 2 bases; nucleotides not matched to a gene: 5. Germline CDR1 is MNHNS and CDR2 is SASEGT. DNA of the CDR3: TGTGCCAGCAGTGATCAGGGAGGGCCCACAGATACGCAGTATTTT. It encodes CASSDQGGPTDTQYF.

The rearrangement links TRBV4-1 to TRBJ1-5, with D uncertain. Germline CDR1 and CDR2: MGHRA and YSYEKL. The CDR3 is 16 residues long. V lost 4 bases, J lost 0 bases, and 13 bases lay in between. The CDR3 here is CASSLYDGYSNQPQHF. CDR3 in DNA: TGCGCCAGCAGCCTCTACGACGGCTATAGCAATCAGCCCCAGCATTTT.

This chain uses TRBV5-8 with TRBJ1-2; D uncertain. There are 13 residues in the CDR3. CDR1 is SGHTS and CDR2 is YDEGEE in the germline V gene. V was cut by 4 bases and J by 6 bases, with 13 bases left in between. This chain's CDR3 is CASSTNFRDGYTF. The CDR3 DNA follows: TGTGCCAGCAGCACTAACTTTCGGGATGGCTACACCTTC.

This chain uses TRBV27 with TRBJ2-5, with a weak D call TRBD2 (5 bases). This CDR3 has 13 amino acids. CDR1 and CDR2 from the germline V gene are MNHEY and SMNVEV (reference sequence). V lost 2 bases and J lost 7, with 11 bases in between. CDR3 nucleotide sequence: TGTGCCAGCAGTTTAACGAGTGCGGGGACCCAGTACTTC. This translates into CASSLTSAGTQYF.

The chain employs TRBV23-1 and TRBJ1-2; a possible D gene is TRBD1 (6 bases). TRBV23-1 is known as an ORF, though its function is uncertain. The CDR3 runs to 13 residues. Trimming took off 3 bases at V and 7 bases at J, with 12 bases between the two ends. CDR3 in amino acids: CASSHRVTGGYTF. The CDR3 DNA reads TGCGCCAGCAGTCACCGAGTGACAGGTGGCTACACCTTC.

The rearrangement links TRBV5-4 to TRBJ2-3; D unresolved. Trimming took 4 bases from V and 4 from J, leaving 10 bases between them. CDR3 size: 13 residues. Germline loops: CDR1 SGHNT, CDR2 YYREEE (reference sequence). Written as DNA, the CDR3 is TGTGCCAGCAGCCGCGAGATCCCAGATACGCAGTATTTT. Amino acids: CASSREIPDTQYF.

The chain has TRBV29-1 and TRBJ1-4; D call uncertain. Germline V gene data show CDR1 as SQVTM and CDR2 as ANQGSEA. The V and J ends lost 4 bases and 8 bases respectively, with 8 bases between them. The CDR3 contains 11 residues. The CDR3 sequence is CSVGRPEKLFF. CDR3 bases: TGCAGCGTTGGACGCCCCGAAAAACTGTTTTTT.

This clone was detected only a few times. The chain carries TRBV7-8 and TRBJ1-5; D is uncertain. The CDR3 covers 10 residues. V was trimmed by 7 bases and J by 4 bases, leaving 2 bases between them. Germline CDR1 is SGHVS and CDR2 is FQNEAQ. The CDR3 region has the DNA TGTGCCAGCACAAATCAGCCCCAGCATTTT. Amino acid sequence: CASTNQPQHF.

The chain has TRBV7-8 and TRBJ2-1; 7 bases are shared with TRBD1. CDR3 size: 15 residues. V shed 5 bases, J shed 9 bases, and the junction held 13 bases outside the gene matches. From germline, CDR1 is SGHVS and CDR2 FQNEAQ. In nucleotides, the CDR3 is TGTGCCAGCAGCCCCGACAGGGTGAATCGTGGTGAGCAGTTCTTC. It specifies CASSPDRVNRGEQFF. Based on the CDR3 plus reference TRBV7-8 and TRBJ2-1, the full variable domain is GAGVSQSPRYKVAKRGQDVALRCDPISGHVSLFWYQQALGQGPEFLTYFQNEAQLDKSGLPSDRFFAERPEGSVSTLKIQRTQQEDSAVYLCASSPDRVNRGEQFFGPGTRLTVL.

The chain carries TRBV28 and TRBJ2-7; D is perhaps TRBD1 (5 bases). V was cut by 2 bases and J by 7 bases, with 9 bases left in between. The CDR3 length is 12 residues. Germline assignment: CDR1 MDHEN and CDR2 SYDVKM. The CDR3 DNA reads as TGTGCCAGCAGTTTACCCGACAGAGAGCAGTACTTC. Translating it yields CASSLPDREQYF.

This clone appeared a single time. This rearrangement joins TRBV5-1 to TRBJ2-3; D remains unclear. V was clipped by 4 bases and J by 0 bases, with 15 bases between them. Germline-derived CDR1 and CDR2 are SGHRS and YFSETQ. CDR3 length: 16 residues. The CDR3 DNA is TGCGCCAGCAGCCCAATGACTTTCTTTAGCACAGATACGCAGTATTTT. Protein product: CASSPMTFFSTDTQYF.

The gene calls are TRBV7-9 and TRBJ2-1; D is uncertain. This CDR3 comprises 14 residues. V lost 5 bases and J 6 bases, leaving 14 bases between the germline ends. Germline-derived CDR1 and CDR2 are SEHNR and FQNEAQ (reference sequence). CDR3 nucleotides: TGTGCCAGCAGCACCACGACGAAGGGCAATGAGCAGTTCTTC. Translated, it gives CASSTTTKGNEQFF.

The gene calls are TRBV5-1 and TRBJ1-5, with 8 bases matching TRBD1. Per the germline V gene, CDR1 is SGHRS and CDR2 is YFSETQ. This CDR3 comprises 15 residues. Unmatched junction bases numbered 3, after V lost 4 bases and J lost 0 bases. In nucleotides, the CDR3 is TGCGCCAGCAGCCTAGGACAGGGTAGCAATCAGCCCCAGCATTTT. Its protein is CASSLGQGSNQPQHF.

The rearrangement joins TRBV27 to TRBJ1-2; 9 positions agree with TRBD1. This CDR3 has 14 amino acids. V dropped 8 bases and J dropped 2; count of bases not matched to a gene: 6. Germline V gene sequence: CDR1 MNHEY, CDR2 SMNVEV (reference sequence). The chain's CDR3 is CASGPGQGNYGYTF. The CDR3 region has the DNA TGTGCCAGCGGTCCCGGACAGGGGAACTATGGCTACACCTTC.